These T cell receptor beta chains were read from a single sample in a study of blood T cells in healthy people across ages. Via MiXCR, TCRdb re-called the 5' RACE reads, giving one row per CDR3 protein. In the table there are approximately 1,700,000 distinct CDR3 sequences, 30% to 40% of which are singletons. The sequenced sample was blood. The source of these receptors is a human donor in good health. The CDR3 runs from the conserved cysteine through the conserved F or W. The order of the fields is J gene, clone size, D gene, V gene, CDR3 DNA, CDR3 protein. D genes are given only for firm matches. A row's size may be missing; if present it is once, few, many or a size class.

J: TRBJ2-5; size: many; D: -; V: TRBV7-9; DNA: TGTGCCAGCAGCCAAAAGACGATTCAAGAGACCCAGTACTTC; CDR3: CASSQKTIQETQYF
J: TRBJ1-1; size: -; D: -; V: TRBV5-6; DNA: TGTGCCAGCAGCTTGAAGTGGGGCGGACGGATGAACACTGAAGCTTTCTTT; CDR3: CASSLKWGGRMNTEAFF
J: TRBJ2-1; size: few; D: TRBD2; V: TRBV7-2; DNA: TGTGCCAGCAGCTTTGGATTAGCGGGGGGTATTTACAATGAGCAGTTCTTC; CDR3: CASSFGLAGGIYNEQFF
J: TRBJ1-2; size: -; D: -; V: TRBV4-3; DNA: TGCGCCAGCATCCAAGTGGGCGCCGCTAACTATGGCTACACCTTC; CDR3: CASIQVGAANYGYTF
J: TRBJ2-5; size: few; D: TRBD1; V: TRBV2; DNA: TGTGCCAGAGGTGACAGGGGCCGTAACAATGAGCAGTACTTC; CDR3: CARGDRGRNNEQYF
J: TRBJ1-4; size: -; D: -; V: TRBV7-2; DNA: TGTGCCAGCAGCGTCAGACAGGCCGATGATGAAAAACTGTTTTTT; CDR3: CASSVRQADDEKLFF
J: TRBJ2-5; size: -; D: -; V: TRBV20-1; DNA: TGCAGTGCTAGAGGCCCGGGGCAGAGGACAACGCGGGGAGAGACCCAGTACTTC; CDR3: CSARGPGQRTTRGETQYF
J: TRBJ2-1; size: -; D: TRBD1; V: TRBV12-3/TRBV12-4; DNA: TGTGCCAGCAGCCTAAACAGGGGGGTGGCCTCCTACGAGCAGTTCTTC; CDR3: CASSLNRGVASYEQFF
J: TRBJ2-1; size: -; D: -; V: TRBV7-9; DNA: TGTGCCAGCAGCAGTACTAGAAAGAGGGGTGAGCAGTTCTTC; CDR3: CASSSTRKRGEQFF
J: TRBJ2-7; size: -; D: -; V: TRBV7-2; DNA: TGTGCCAGCAGCTCCCGCCGGGAGCCCTACGAGCAGTACTTC; CDR3: CASSSRREPYEQYF
J: TRBJ1-6; size: -; D: TRBD1; V: TRBV6-5; DNA: TGTGCCAGCAGTTCCAGGGGGAGAGATTCACCCCTCCACTTT; CDR3: CASSSRGRDSPLHF
J: TRBJ2-1; size: few; D: -; V: TRBV20-1; DNA: TGCAGTGCCAACCCATTCGGGGGGCTTAGAAATGAGCAGTTCTTC; CDR3: CSANPFGGLRNEQFF
J: TRBJ1-1; size: -; D: TRBD1; V: TRBV5-1; DNA: TGCGCCAGCAGCTTGGTTCCCAGGGGGCAAGCTGAAGCTTTCTTT; CDR3: CASSLVPRGQAEAFF
J: TRBJ2-1; size: -; D: -; V: TRBV6-6; DNA: TGTGCCAGCATGTCGGAAAGTCGAAAGGCGTTCTTC; CDR3: CASMSESRKAFF
J: TRBJ1-2; size: few; D: -; V: TRBV7-9; DNA: TGTGCCAGCAGCTTAGATCTCTTTGGCCACACCTTC; CDR3: CASSLDLFGHTF
J: TRBJ1-5; size: few; D: -; V: TRBV10-3; DNA: TGTGCCATCAGTGAGTCGACTCAGCCCCAGCATTTT; CDR3: CAISESTQPQHF
J: TRBJ2-7; size: -; D: TRBD1; V: TRBV4-1; DNA: TGCGCCAGCAGCCAATCCACCGGGACAGATTCCTACGAGCAGTACTTC; CDR3: CASSQSTGTDSYEQYF
J: TRBJ1-1; size: -; D: -; V: TRBV6-5; DNA: TGTGCCAGCAGTCGAACGACAGAGAACACTGAAGCTTTCTTT; CDR3: CASSRTTENTEAFF
J: TRBJ1-2; size: few; D: -; V: TRBV7-9; DNA: TGTGCCAGCAGCTACGACGCAAACTATGGCTACACCTTC; CDR3: CASSYDANYGYTF
J: TRBJ1-5; size: -; D: TRBD1; V: TRBV10-3; DNA: TGTGCCATCAGGGGAGGACAGGATAGCAATCAGCCCCAGCATTTT; CDR3: CAIRGGQDSNQPQHF
J: TRBJ1-2; size: -; D: TRBD1; V: TRBV7-9; DNA: TGTGCCAGCAGCTCTTTAGACAGGGGAGGCTACACCTTC; CDR3: CASSSLDRGGYTF
J: TRBJ2-7; size: -; D: -; V: TRBV20-1; DNA: TGCAGTGCTACAAAGGACGGATTTTACGACGAGCAGTACTTC; CDR3: CSATKDGFYDEQYF
J: TRBJ1-4; size: -; D: TRBD1; V: TRBV28; DNA: TGTGCCAGCAGTTTACTCCAGGGGGCACCTAATGAAAAACTGTTTTTT; CDR3: CASSLLQGAPNEKLFF
J: TRBJ1-1; size: few; D: -; V: TRBV12-3/TRBV12-4; DNA: TGTGCCAGCAGCCATCTAGTTTGGAACACTGAAGCTTTCTTT; CDR3: CASSHLVWNTEAFF
J: TRBJ2-5; size: few; D: TRBD2; V: TRBV20-1; DNA: TGCAGTGCTTATAGCGGGGGGTCAGGAGAGACCCAGTACTTC; CDR3: CSAYSGGSGETQYF
J: TRBJ2-5; size: -; D: TRBD1; V: TRBV19; DNA: TGTGCCAGTAGTATAGGGGGACAGGTCCTGGAGACCCAGTACTTC; CDR3: CASSIGGQVLETQYF
J: TRBJ2-1; size: -; D: -; V: TRBV5-5; DNA: TGTGCCAGCAGCTACACCGATGAGCAGTTCTTC; CDR3: CASSYTDEQFF
J: TRBJ1-2; size: -; D: -; V: TRBV20-1; DNA: TGCAGTGCTGACCCAAGACTTAACTATGGCTACACCTTC; CDR3: CSADPRLNYGYTF
J: TRBJ2-7; size: -; D: TRBD2; V: TRBV6-2/TRBV6-3; DNA: TGTACCAGCAGGAGCCGGGACTACGCTACCTACGAGCAGTACTTC; CDR3: CTSRSRDYATYEQYF
J: TRBJ2-1; size: few; D: -; V: TRBV9; DNA: TGTGCCAGCAGCGTAGGGGGTGGGACAGAGCAGTTCTTC; CDR3: CASSVGGGTEQFF
J: TRBJ1-5; size: -; D: TRBD1; V: TRBV6-2/TRBV6-3; DNA: TGTGCCAGCAGCCATGGGACAGGTAGACAGCCCCAGCATTTT; CDR3: CASSHGTGRQPQHF
J: TRBJ1-1; size: -; D: -; V: TRBV29-1; DNA: TGCAGCGTTGTGAAAACGACAGGAGGCACTGAAGCTTTCTTT; CDR3: CSVVKTTGGTEAFF
J: TRBJ2-1; size: -; D: TRBD1; V: TRBV30; DNA: TGTGCCTGGAAACACAGGGGAGTCCCCTACAATGAGCAGTTCTTC; CDR3: CAWKHRGVPYNEQFF
J: TRBJ2-3; size: -; D: TRBD2; V: TRBV15; DNA: TGTGCCACCAGCAGAGAAACCGGGACTAGCGGGGGGAGGGATACGCAGTATTTT; CDR3: CATSRETGTSGGRDTQYF
J: TRBJ2-1; size: -; D: TRBD1; V: TRBV3-1; DNA: TGTGCCAGCAGCTTCGACAGGGGAATGGACAATGAGCAGTTCTTC; CDR3: CASSFDRGMDNEQFF
J: TRBJ1-1; size: -; D: -; V: TRBV7-9; DNA: TGTGCCAGCAGCTTAGCCGTCGGAATTTGGACTGAAGCTTTCTTT; CDR3: CASSLAVGIWTEAFF
J: TRBJ2-3; size: -; D: TRBD2; V: TRBV12-3/TRBV12-4; DNA: TGTGCCAGCAGCCTCGGACTAGGGCTTCATACGCAGTATTTT; CDR3: CASSLGLGLHTQYF
J: TRBJ2-5; size: few; D: -; V: TRBV6-5; DNA: TGTGCCAGCAGTTACCCGGGGTACCAAGAGACCCAGTACTTC; CDR3: CASSYPGYQETQYF